The 7 T cell receptor beta chains below all came from one sample that was sequenced in a study of blood T cell repertoires in COVID-19 (dated by TCRdb to 2018 to 2021). Library prep was done by the immunoSEQ multiplex PCR assay. TCRdb provides this immuneACCESS table in a form limited to in-frame rearrangements. Some clones are lacking; in checked studies, under half of them reflect an unresolved V gene, and why the rest are absent is not known. In all, the sample holds around 24,000 clones, and roughly 90% of those were seen once. The ten largest account for about 7.4% of the sample. The sequencing sample was made of peripheral blood. All receptors derive from a human donor in a cohort sampled during active COVID-19.

This clone was picked up a small number of times. The chain is built from TRBV12-3 or TRBV12-4 and TRBJ1-5; D might be TRBD1 (6 bases). The CDR3 spans 13 residues. V was cut by 7 bases and J by 7 bases, with 14 bases left in between. This CDR3 is CASNPGAGQPQHF. In DNA, the CDR3 is TGTGCCAGCAATCCAGGGGCAGGGCAGCCCCAGCATTTT.

Comments on this clone: Mismatch with germline at one junction end may stem from a read error. The chain combines TRBV18 with TRBJ1-2; 11 bases map to TRBD1. In germline, CDR1 is KGHSH, CDR2 LQKENI. The CDR3 loop spans 12 amino acids. CDR3 residues: CASSPRTGGLIF. The CDR3 DNA sequence: TGTGCCAGCTCACCCAGGACAGGGGGCTTAATCTTC.

The genes are TRBV2 and TRBJ2-1; D gene ambiguous. V lost 1 base to trimming and J lost 9 bases, with 10 bases between them. Germline V gene data show CDR1 as SNHLY and CDR2 as FYNNEI. The CDR3 contains 13 residues. The CDR3 DNA sequence: TGTGCCAGCAGTGAAGGAAGCCGGAGTGAGCAGTTCTTC. Translating gives CASSEGSRSEQFF. Based on the CDR3 plus reference TRBV2 and TRBJ2-1, the full variable domain is EPEVTQTPSHQVTQMGQEVILRCVPISNHLYFYWYRQILGQKVEFLVSFYNNEISEKSEIFDDQFSVERPDGSNFTLKIRSTKLEDSAMYFCASSEGSRSEQFFGPGTRLTVL.

Regarding this clone: At one boundary the junction diverges from the germline segment, which might be a read error. The chain recombines TRBV29-1 with TRBJ1-2, with 8 nucleotides matching TRBD1. CDR3 length equals 12 residues. Per the germline V gene, CDR1 is SQVTM and CDR2 is ANQGSEA. The CDR3 coding sequence is TGCAGCGTACCGGGACAGGATTATGTCTACACCTTC. This gives the protein CSVPGQDYVYTF.

V usage is TRBV3-1 (or the pseudogene TRBV3-2) and J usage is TRBJ2-5; 15 bases map to TRBD2. The germline V gene has CDR1 LGHDT and CDR2 YNNKEL (reference sequence). The CDR3 consists of 16 residues. The junction had 3 bases not matched to a gene; V was cut back by 3 bases and J by 4 bases. In DNA, the CDR3 is TGTGCCAGCAGCCAGTGGACTAGCGGGGGGGGAGAGACCCAGTACTTC. The encoded protein is CASSQWTSGGGETQYF.

The chain couples TRBV19 to TRBJ1-4, with D perhaps TRBD1 (6 bases). V gave up 5 bases and J gave up 11 bases, with 21 bases separating them. Germline V gives CDR1 LNHDA, CDR2 SQIVND (reference sequence). CDR3 length: 15 amino acids. The CDR3 DNA reads TGTGCCAGTAGTCTTAAGTCCGGGACATACCCGAAACTGTTTTTT. Protein: CASSLKSGTYPKLFF.

The chain couples TRBV9 to TRBJ1-6, with a tentative D call TRBD1 (6 bases). Trimming removed 4 bases from V and 0 bases from J, with 23 bases in between. This CDR3 comprises 20 residues. The germline V gene encodes CDR1 SGDLS and CDR2 YYNGEE. For the CDR3, the DNA is TGTGCCAGCAGCCCTCACCGTCTTGGGGGCCTAGGCTCCTATAATTCACCCCTCCACTTT. It encodes CASSPHRLGGLGSYNSPLHF.